These 21 T cell receptor beta chains originate from one sample sequenced in a study of beta chain features in type 1 diabetes. The authors reverse transcribed all of the isolated RNA, so sequencing captured expressed TCRB transcripts. Clones were read by immunoSEQ multiplex PCR, and TCRdb kept only the in-frame ones, dropping some. The sample holds a few hundred thousand clones; around 10% are singletons and the top ten take about 0.6%. Regarding the study as a whole: For Type 1 diabetes patients, all four CD4+ subsets carried TCRB CDR3s that were moderately but significantly shorter.

No antigen has been identified for these receptors. Sequences were obtained from central memory CD4+ T cells from blood. The receptors come from a man between 25 and 39 years old with type 1 diabetes.

This clone was seen just once. This chain links TRBV11-2 with TRBJ1-2; perhaps TRBD1 as D (6 bases). The CDR3 is 15 amino acids. The V gene's germline CDR1 is SGHAT and CDR2 FQNNGV. Trimming took 2 bases from V and 5 from J, leaving 15 bases between them. This CDR3 reads CASSLLDRPLYGYTF. The CDR3 coding sequence is TGTGCCAGCAGCTTACTCGACAGGCCCCTATATGGCTACACCTTC.

This clone was seen a handful of times. Here the CDR3 DNA reads TGTGCCAGCAGCCCGGGGACAGTAAGGATCGGAAAACTGTTTTTT. It yields the protein CASSPGTVRIGKLFF. V is TRBV7-2 and J is TRBJ1-4, with TRBD1 matching over 7 bases. CDR3 length: 15 residues. The J segment lost 10 bases and the V segment lost 5 bases, leaving 13 bases of the junction unmatched. Germline CDR1 is SGHTA and CDR2 is FQGNSA.

This clone occurred a few times. In nucleotides, the CDR3 is TGCAGCGTCGCCGCCCGGACTAGCGGGAGCAATGAGCAGTTCTTC. Translated: CSVAARTSGSNEQFF. The chain links TRBV29-1 to TRBJ2-1; 13 nucleotides agree with TRBD2. Germline CDR1 reads SQVTM; CDR2 reads ANQGSEA. After removal of 6 bases from V and 6 bases from J, the junction contained 8 bases not matched to a gene. The CDR3 runs to 15 residues.

The CDR3 is CASSVYEQYF. In nucleotides, the CDR3 is TGTGCCAGCTCTGTCTACGAGCAGTACTTC. V and J are TRBV18 and TRBJ2-7; no clear D. V lost 6 bases, J lost 3 bases, and 3 bases lay in between. The germline CDR1 and CDR2 sequences are KGHSH and LQKENI. The CDR3 runs to 10 residues.

This clone was found a few times. V and J are TRBV5-1 and TRBJ2-1; D could derive from TRBD1 or TRBD2 (5 bases each). Trimming removed 6 bases from V and 0 bases from J, with 22 bases in between. CDR1 and CDR2 (germline): SGHRS, YFSETQ. The CDR3 sequence is 18 residues long. CDR3 sequence (DNA): TGCGCCAGCATTTGGGCAAGTGGGACGCTGAGCTCCTACAATGAGCAGTTCTTC. It codes for CASIWASGTLSSYNEQFF.

In its sample, this clone was seen many times. V is TRBV7-9 and J is TRBJ2-1, with 9 bases identical to TRBD2. The CDR3 spans 15 residues. The germline V gene has CDR1 SEHNR and CDR2 FQNEAQ (reference sequence). Germline trimming cut 9 bases from V and 10 bases from J; bases unmatched to any gene: 16. CDR3 amino acids: CASSWLAGSVGEQFF. Here the CDR3 DNA reads TGTGCCAGTTCGTGGCTAGCGGGATCGGTGGGGGAGCAGTTCTTC. The variable domain in full, with the rest retrieved from reference TRBV7-9 and TRBJ2-1, is DTGVSQNPRHKITKRGQNVTFRCDPISEHNRLYWYRQTLGQGPEFLTYFQNEAQLEKSRLLSDRFSAERPKGSFSTLEIQRTEQGDSAMYLCASSWLAGSVGEQFFGPGTRLTVL.

This clone appeared a few times. J is TRBJ2-1 and V is TRBV6-1; D could derive from TRBD1 or TRBD2 (5 bases each). Germline V lookup: CDR1 MNHNS, CDR2 SASEGT. The V end was cut by 5 bases, the J end by 3 bases, with 14 bases between. The CDR3 contains 15 residues. The CDR3: CASSLTRGIYNEQFF. Here the CDR3 DNA reads TGTGCCAGCAGTTTAACGAGGGGCATCTACAATGAGCAGTTCTTC.

This rearrangement joins TRBV29-1 to TRBJ1-2; D is uncertain. The CDR3 length is 13 residues. CDR1 is SQVTM, CDR2 ANQGSEA, per germline. The V end lost 7 bases, the J end lost 2 bases, and 14 bases lay between the germline ends. The CDR3 DNA reads TGCAGCGCCCCTGCCCTGGGGAACTATGGCTACACCTTC. Protein sequence: CSAPALGNYGYTF.

V gene TRBV28 combines with J gene TRBJ1-1; 7 nucleotides align to TRBD1. Per the germline V gene, CDR1 is MDHEN and CDR2 is SYDVKM. After removal of 7 bases from V and 6 bases from J, the junction contained 11 bases not matched to a gene. The CDR3 sequence is 14 residues long. In DNA, the CDR3 is TGTGCCAGCAACCCAGGGGGGAGGCGCCCTGAAGCTTTCTTT. This sequence encodes CASNPGGRRPEAFF.

This clone has at least ten counts. The J gene is TRBJ2-5, the V gene TRBV10-3; a possible D gene is TRBD1 (5 bases). Germline lookup yields CDR1 ENHRY and CDR2 SYGVKD. The CDR3 totals 13 residues. V lost 11 bases to trimming and J lost 9 bases, with 22 bases between them. CDR3 amino acids: CAGATYTDEPQYF. DNA of the CDR3: TGTGCCGGGGCGACTTACACGGACGAGCCCCAGTACTTC.

With respect to this clone: This sample includes further DNA sequences coding for the same CDR3. The gene calls are TRBV19 and TRBJ1-1, with D unclear. V lost 0 bases and J lost 2, with 4 bases in between. Germline V gives CDR1 LNHDA, CDR2 SQIVND (reference sequence). The CDR3 extends over 13 amino acids. In nucleotides, the CDR3 is TGTGCCAGTAGTATAGAACAAAACACTGAAGCTTTCTTT. Protein: CASSIEQNTEAFF.

The V gene is TRBV5-8, the J gene TRBJ2-1; tentatively, D is TRBD1 (6 bases). Germline V gene data show CDR1 as SGHTS and CDR2 as YDEGEE. The CDR3 covers 15 residues. V was cut by 2 bases and J by 0 bases, with 9 bases left in between. CDR3 sequence reads: CASSLRGSSYNEQFF. The CDR3 nucleotides are TGTGCCAGCAGCTTAAGGGGGAGCTCCTACAATGAGCAGTTCTTC.

V gene TRBV5-1 combines with J gene TRBJ1-2, with D perhaps TRBD1 (5 bases). Looked up from germline, CDR1 is SGHRS and CDR2 is YFSETQ. CDR3 size: 14 residues. Deletions cut 1 base from V and 8 bases from J, with 15 bases between. Written as DNA, the CDR3 is TGCGCCAGCAGCTTGTTAGACAGTCCACGGGGCTACACCTTC. It codes for CASSLLDSPRGYTF.

The gene calls are TRBV27 and TRBJ1-2; D gene ambiguous. Trimming cost V 6 bases and J 8 bases, with 22 bases left between them. Germline lookup yields CDR1 MNHEY and CDR2 SMNVEV (reference sequence). The CDR3 spans 15 residues. The CDR3 reads CASSRADGWPTGYTF. The DNA of the CDR3 is TGTGCCAGCAGCCGAGCGGACGGCTGGCCTACGGGCTACACCTTC.

The table lists this clone with a few counts. This specimen includes other DNA sequences encoding the same CDR3. The chain carries TRBV29-1 and TRBJ1-1, with D tentatively TRBD1 (5 bases). This CDR3 region has 13 residues. Germline V gives CDR1 SQVTM, CDR2 ANQGSEA. V dropped 6 bases and J dropped 1 base, with 12 bases sitting between them. The CDR3 loop reads CSVAIQGNTEAFF. For the CDR3, the DNA is TGCAGCGTCGCGATCCAGGGGAACACTGAAGCTTTCTTT.

This clone was seen more than once but under ten times. This sequence joins TRBV6-1 and TRBJ2-1, with 7 bases identical to TRBD2. Trimming took 4 bases from V and 7 from J; bases not matched to a gene: 4. The germline gives CDR1 MNHNS, CDR2 SASEGT. The CDR3 extends over 13 amino acids. The CDR3 region is CASSVDGRNEQFF. CDR3 sequence (DNA): TGTGCCAGCAGTGTAGACGGGAGGAATGAGCAGTTCTTC.

This clone has a handful of counts. This sequence joins TRBV9 and TRBJ2-2; 7 bases align to TRBD2. This CDR3 is built from 15 residues. In germline, CDR1 is SGDLS, CDR2 YYNGEE. Unmatched junction bases numbered 6, after V lost 1 base and J lost 6 bases. CDR3 sequence reads: CASSVSGLVPGELFF. CDR3 coding DNA: TGTGCCAGCAGCGTATCCGGACTAGTCCCCGGGGAGCTGTTTTTT.

The chain is built from TRBV28 and TRBJ1-3; D not resolved. CDR1 is MDHEN, CDR2 SYDVKM, per germline. Trimming stripped 2 bases from V and 2 bases from J, with 16 bases between. The CDR3 is 17 residues long. In DNA form, the CDR3 reads TGTGCCAGCAGTTTAAGGCTGCGAGGTTGGACTGGAAACACCATATATTTT. It translates to CASSLRLRGWTGNTIYF.

This clone was seen more than once but under ten times. The V and J genes are TRBV6-4 and TRBJ1-3; 7 bases are shared with TRBD1. Germline V gene data show CDR1 as MRHNA and CDR2 as SNTAGT. The CDR3 has 18 residues. V gave up 0 bases and J gave up 0 bases; unmatched junction bases: 8. CDR3 residues: CASSDSAGGISSGNTIYF. The DNA of the CDR3 is TGTGCCAGCAGTGACTCGGCAGGGGGGATCAGCTCTGGAAACACCATATATTTT.

The chain is built from TRBV7-2 and TRBJ2-2; 11 bases fit TRBD2. CDR1 and CDR2 from the germline V gene are SGHTA and FQGNSA. Trimming at V came to 1 base and at J to 6 bases, leaving 4 bases not matched to a gene. The length of the CDR3 is 16 residues. The CDR3 sequence: CASSLELLAGAGELFF. As DNA, the CDR3 is TGTGCCAGCAGCTTAGAGCTACTAGCGGGAGCCGGGGAGCTGTTTTTT.

The rearrangement uses TRBV28 and TRBJ2-3; 9 bases fit TRBD2. The CDR3 extends over 15 amino acids. Germline CDR1 reads MDHEN; CDR2 reads SYDVKM. Germline trimming cut 6 bases from V and 1 base from J; bases unmatched to any gene: 5. CDR3 region: CASSRTSARTDTQYF. The CDR3 DNA follows: TGTGCCAGCAGCCGGACTAGCGCACGCACAGATACGCAGTATTTT.